Listed below are T cell receptor beta chains from one sample, sequenced in a study of shared clonotypes between healthy human individuals. This table comes from immunoSEQ multiplex PCR, and its TCRdb copy is limited to in-frame clones, with some not included. The table records roughly 2.2 million clones, 80% to 95% of them present only once. Sequencing was carried out using naive CD4+ T cells from PBMCs. The source of these receptors is a man between 18 and 35 years old in good health. Some clones in this sample may be carry-over from other donors' samples. Each CDR3 is given with its conserved first and last residue. Fields, in order: CDR3 protein, CDR3 DNA, clone size, J gene, D gene, V gene. The D gene is left open where the match is weak. Clone size is stated in some rows and not others, as once, few, many or a class when expanded.

CDR3: CASSFSRGGIYGYTF
DNA: TGTGCCAGCAGTTTTTCCAGGGGGGGGATCTATGGCTACACCTTC
size: -
J: TRBJ1-2
D: TRBD1
V: TRBV28

CDR3: CASSSSVTSEQETQYF
DNA: TGCGCCAGCAGCTCGTCCGTAACTAGCGAGCAAGAGACCCAGTACTTC
size: -
J: TRBJ2-5
D: TRBD2
V: TRBV5-1

CDR3: CASTGTSNQPQHF
DNA: TGTGCCAGCACAGGGACGAGCAATCAGCCCCAGCATTTT
size: -
J: TRBJ1-5
D: -
V: TRBV28

CDR3: CASSIVLRGTEAFF
DNA: TGTGCCAGTAGTATAGTACTTCGGGGCACTGAAGCTTTCTTT
size: once
J: TRBJ1-1
D: -
V: TRBV19

CDR3: CASSLPFGASGKLFF
DNA: TGTGCCAGCAGTTTACCATTCGGGGCTTCGGGAAAACTGTTTTTT
size: -
J: TRBJ1-4
D: -
V: TRBV28

CDR3: CSVEDLWTGPNGYTF
DNA: TGCAGCGTTGAAGATCTCTGGACAGGGCCTAATGGCTACACCTTC
size: -
J: TRBJ1-2
D: TRBD1
V: TRBV29-1

CDR3: CASSVEGRTQETQYF
DNA: TGTGCCAGCAGCGTAGAGGGACGGACACAAGAGACCCAGTACTTC
size: -
J: TRBJ2-5
D: -
V: TRBV9

CDR3: CASKGGFYNEQFF
DNA: TGTGCCAGCAAGGGCGGGTTCTACAATGAGCAGTTCTTC
size: -
J: TRBJ2-1
D: -
V: TRBV6-5

CDR3: CASSLRLQGSRTTDTQYF
DNA: TGTGCCAGCAGCTTAAGGCTACAGGGATCACGGACAACAGATACGCAGTATTTT
size: once
J: TRBJ2-3
D: -
V: TRBV7-3

CDR3: CASIQNNEQFF
DNA: TGTGCCAGCATTCAAAACAATGAGCAGTTCTTC
size: -
J: TRBJ2-1
D: -
V: TRBV25-1

CDR3: CASRGGRDAFYEQYF
DNA: TGTGCCAGCAGAGGCGGCCGGGACGCTTTTTACGAGCAGTACTTC
size: -
J: TRBJ2-7
D: -
V: TRBV28

CDR3: CASSIWGFDGTDTQYF
DNA: TGTGCCAGTAGTATTTGGGGATTTGACGGCACAGATACGCAGTATTTT
size: -
J: TRBJ2-3
D: -
V: TRBV19

CDR3: CASSPTSFSGNEQFF
DNA: TGTGCCAGCAGCCCGACTAGCTTCTCGGGGAATGAGCAGTTCTTC
size: -
J: TRBJ2-1
D: TRBD2
V: TRBV7-7

CDR3: CAWSPQGPHEQFF
DNA: TGTGCCTGGAGTCCTCAGGGTCCCCATGAGCAGTTCTTC
size: -
J: TRBJ2-1
D: -
V: TRBV30

CDR3: CASSLGQGAYGYTF
DNA: TGTGCCAGCAGCCTAGGACAGGGGGCGTATGGCTACACCTTC
size: -
J: TRBJ1-2
D: TRBD1
V: TRBV28

CDR3: CASSSGSGSSTDTQYF
DNA: TGCGCCAGCAGCTCGGGTAGCGGGAGTAGCACAGATACGCAGTATTTT
size: -
J: TRBJ2-3
D: TRBD2
V: TRBV5-1

CDR3: CASSLRTSAKGDNEQFF
DNA: TGTGCCAGCAGCTTGAGGACTAGCGCCAAGGGGGACAATGAGCAGTTCTTC
size: -
J: TRBJ2-1
D: TRBD2
V: TRBV7-7

CDR3: CASRGRDQPQHF
DNA: TGTGCCAGCAGGGGGAGGGATCAGCCCCAGCATTTT
size: few
J: TRBJ1-5
D: -
V: TRBV28

CDR3: CASSFPPYRRNYNEQFF
DNA: TGTGCCAGCAGCTTCCCACCCTACCGGAGAAACTACAATGAGCAGTTCTTC
size: -
J: TRBJ2-1
D: -
V: TRBV7-9

CDR3: CASSQDRDQPQHF
DNA: TGTGCCAGCAGCCAGGACAGGGATCAGCCCCAGCATTTT
size: -
J: TRBJ1-5
D: TRBD1
V: TRBV7-9

CDR3: CAAAIPITGELFF
DNA: TGTGCAGCAGCCATCCCTATTACCGGGGAGCTGTTTTTT
size: -
J: TRBJ2-2
D: -
V: TRBV7-9

CDR3: CASSSGSTESYNEQFF
DNA: TGTGCCAGCAGTTCTGGATCGACAGAATCATACAATGAGCAGTTCTTC
size: once
J: TRBJ2-1
D: -
V: TRBV28

CDR3: CASSRSNELSIEAFF
DNA: TGTGCCAGCAGCCGGTCCAATGAGCTAAGTATTGAAGCTTTCTTT
size: once
J: TRBJ1-1
D: -
V: TRBV5-8

CDR3: CASSFPRGYLFSGANVLTF
DNA: TGTGCCAGCAGTTTCCCTAGGGGGTACTTATTCTCTGGGGCCAACGTCCTGACTTTC
size: -
J: TRBJ2-6
D: -
V: TRBV28

CDR3: CAGKKTGISYEQYF
DNA: TGTGCCGGCAAGAAAACAGGGATTTCCTACGAGCAGTACTTC
size: -
J: TRBJ2-7
D: -
V: TRBV30

CDR3: CASSRNKGARRLTGELFF
DNA: TGTGCCAGCTCCCGCAACAAGGGAGCCAGGAGGCTCACCGGGGAGCTGTTTTTT
size: once
J: TRBJ2-2
D: -
V: TRBV7-9

CDR3: CASSVDLQETQYF
DNA: TGTGCCAGCAGCGTTGACCTCCAAGAGACCCAGTACTTC
size: -
J: TRBJ2-5
D: -
V: TRBV9

CDR3: CASSFPKTESYEQYF
DNA: TGTGCCAGCAGCTTCCCGAAGACTGAGTCCTACGAGCAGTACTTC
size: -
J: TRBJ2-7
D: -
V: TRBV7-9

CDR3: CASSLHTSGNTGELFF
DNA: TGTGCCAGCAGCTTACATACTAGCGGGAACACCGGGGAGCTGTTTTTT
size: -
J: TRBJ2-2
D: TRBD2
V: TRBV7-3

CDR3: CASSDPTGGSRTQYF
DNA: TGTGCCAGCAGCGACCCGACAGGGGGCAGCCGTACGCAGTATTTT
size: -
J: TRBJ2-3
D: TRBD1
V: TRBV7-3

CDR3: CATSRGTSGSFGTQYF
DNA: TGTGCCACCAGCAGAGGGACTAGCGGGAGTTTCGGGACCCAGTACTTC
size: -
J: TRBJ2-5
D: TRBD2
V: TRBV15

CDR3: CASSLQGSGTQYF
DNA: TGTGCCAGCAGCCTCCAGGGTTCTGGGACGCAGTATTTT
size: -
J: TRBJ2-3
D: -
V: TRBV7-2

CDR3: CASSDRGLAETGELFF
DNA: TGTGCCAGCAGTGATAGAGGACTAGCGGAGACCGGGGAGCTGTTTTTT
size: -
J: TRBJ2-2
D: TRBD2
V: TRBV2

CDR3: CASSPGLAGEASGDTQYF
DNA: TGCGCCAGCAGCCCAGGACTAGCGGGAGAGGCCAGTGGAGATACGCAGTATTTT
size: -
J: TRBJ2-3
D: TRBD2
V: TRBV5-1

CDR3: CASSISSNEQFF
DNA: TGTGCCAGTAGTATAAGCTCAAATGAGCAGTTCTTC
size: -
J: TRBJ2-1
D: -
V: TRBV19

CDR3: CASSPRVGGVHEQYF
DNA: TGTGCCAGCAGCCCCCGGGTAGGGGGCGTCCACGAGCAGTACTTC
size: -
J: TRBJ2-7
D: TRBD1
V: TRBV9

CDR3: CASSLSVGLEQYF
DNA: TGTGCCAGCAGTCTCTCTGTGGGCCTCGAGCAGTACTTC
size: -
J: TRBJ2-7
D: -
V: TRBV27

CDR3: CASSQAGGGTPETQYF
DNA: TGCGCCAGCAGCCAAGCGGGCGGAGGGACACCAGAGACCCAGTACTTC
size: -
J: TRBJ2-5
D: -
V: TRBV4-3

CDR3: CASSLGDRVSYEQYF
DNA: TGTGCCAGCAGCTTAGGGGACAGGGTCTCCTACGAGCAGTACTTC
size: -
J: TRBJ2-7
D: TRBD1
V: TRBV7-2

CDR3: CASRGGLERRDEQFF
DNA: TGCGCCAGCAGGGGGGGACTGGAGCGGAGGGATGAGCAGTTCTTC
size: -
J: TRBJ2-1
D: -
V: TRBV5-1

CDR3: CASSFRTNPGAEAFF
DNA: TGTGCCAGCAGCTTTAGGACCAACCCTGGCGCTGAAGCTTTCTTT
size: -
J: TRBJ1-1
D: -
V: TRBV7-2

CDR3: CASSPPGLPEGYTF
DNA: TGTGCCAGCAGCCCCCCTGGCCTACCGGAAGGCTACACCTTC
size: -
J: TRBJ1-2
D: -
V: TRBV7-6

CDR3: CASSFLAGGPYEQYF
DNA: TGCGCCAGCAGCTTTTTGGCGGGAGGGCCCTACGAGCAGTACTTC
size: -
J: TRBJ2-7
D: TRBD2
V: TRBV5-1

CDR3: CASTRAYEQYF
DNA: TGTGCCAGCACCAGGGCTTACGAGCAGTACTTC
size: once
J: TRBJ2-7
D: -
V: TRBV2

CDR3: CASSFGRGSYNEQFF
DNA: TGTGCCAGCAGCTTCGGCAGGGGCTCCTACAATGAGCAGTTCTTC
size: -
J: TRBJ2-1
D: -
V: TRBV11-2

CDR3: CASSQAADTQYF
DNA: TGTGCCAGCAGCCAGGCGGCAGATACGCAGTATTTT
size: once
J: TRBJ2-3
D: -
V: TRBV7-3

CDR3: CASSLGQGPEVAVF
DNA: TGTGCCAGCAGTTTGGGACAGGGGCCGGAGGTGGCGGTCTTC
size: -
J: TRBJ2-1
D: TRBD1
V: TRBV28

CDR3: CASSLGGLNTGELFF
DNA: TGTGCCAGCAGCTTGGGCGGGTTGAACACCGGGGAGCTGTTTTTT
size: -
J: TRBJ2-2
D: -
V: TRBV5-4

CDR3: CASSRNRGGGNQPQHF
DNA: TGTGCCAGTAGTAGAAACAGGGGGGGCGGCAATCAGCCCCAGCATTTT
size: -
J: TRBJ1-5
D: TRBD1
V: TRBV19